This T cell receptor beta chain comes out of a study of Graves' ophthalmopathy and Graves' hyperthyroidism. Overall study: Prior to any treatment, peripheral blood was collected at the time of initial diagnosis.

Findings and caveats of the study: Most thyroid-expanded clonotypes exceeding 0.001 frequency were also found in blood. Stable hyperthyroidism and ophthalmopathy were told apart by a 13-signature model, which achieved roughly 89% sensitivity and 81.08% specificity.

Remarks on this clonotype: As yet, its antigen is unknown.

Clinical symptoms, serum thyroxine, TRAb, thyroid ultrasound and orbital computed tomography determined diagnosis. The CDR3 sequence is 14 residues long. From germline, CDR1 is DFQATT and CDR2 SNEGSKA (reference sequence). V lost 6 bases and J lost 5, with 17 bases in between. The study amplified TCR beta CDR3 regions using RNA transcripts. Second-round multiplex PCR came after a first-round RT-PCR that employed HTBI primers. A single record per CDR3 protein comes from TCRdb applying MiXCR to the multiplex PCR reads. This sample carries roughly 350,000 distinct CDR3 sequences, 17% of them seen once, and the ten largest clones take 2.4%.

The sequence came from an adult woman with stable Graves' hyperthyroidism. The chain couples TRBV20-1 to TRBJ1-5; a weak D match, TRBD1 (5 bases). Material for sequencing was peripheral blood. The DNA of the CDR3 is TGCAGTGCAAGTAGGGCTACAGGAGATCAGCCCCAGCATTTT. It codes for CSASRATGDQPQHF.